The clone carrying this T cell receptor (beta chain) was observed at least ten times. Its cognate antigen is unknown. This specimen belongs to a study of T cells in Graves' hyperthyroidism and ophthalmopathy. The study, taken as a whole, reports: Most thyroid clonotypes with frequency above 0.001 were detected in blood.

Amplified TCR beta CDR3 regions came from RNA transcripts. HTBI primers were employed in a first-round RT-PCR of the TCR CDR3. MiXCR, applied by TCRdb to the multiplex PCR reads, yields one record per CDR3 protein. The table lists 530,000 or so distinct CDR3 sequences, about 15% of them singletons. Germline V CDR1 and CDR2: LGHNA, YNFKEQ. V shed 5 bases and J shed 0 bases, with 15 bases lying between them. The CDR3 covers 16 residues. This sequence joins TRBV4-2 and TRBJ2-3; no clear D gene. Sequenced material: blood. This TCR was recovered from a woman aged 18-29 years with Graves' ophthalmopathy. The CDR3 reads CASSLQGDPSTDTQYF. CDR3 sequence (DNA): TGTGCCAGCAGCTTGCAAGGAGACCCTAGCACAGATACGCAGTATTTT.